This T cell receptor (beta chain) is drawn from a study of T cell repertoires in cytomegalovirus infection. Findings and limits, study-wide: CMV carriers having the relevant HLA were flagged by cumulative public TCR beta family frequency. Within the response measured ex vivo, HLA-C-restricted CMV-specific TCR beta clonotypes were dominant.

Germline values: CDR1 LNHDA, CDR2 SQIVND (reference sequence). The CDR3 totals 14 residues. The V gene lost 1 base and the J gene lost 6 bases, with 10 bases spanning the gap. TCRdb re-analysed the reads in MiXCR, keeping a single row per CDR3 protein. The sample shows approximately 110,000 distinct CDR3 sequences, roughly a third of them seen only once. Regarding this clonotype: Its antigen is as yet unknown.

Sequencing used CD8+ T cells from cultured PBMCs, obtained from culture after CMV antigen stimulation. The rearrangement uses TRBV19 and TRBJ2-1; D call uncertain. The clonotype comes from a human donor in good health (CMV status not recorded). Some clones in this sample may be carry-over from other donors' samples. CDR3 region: CASSIGEVGNEQFF. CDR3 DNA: TGTGCCAGTAGTATAGGGGAAGTGGGCAATGAGCAGTTCTTC.